This T cell receptor beta chain was documented in a study of cytomegalovirus exposure and HLA in healthy donors. Trimming removed 7 bases from V and 3 bases from J, with 9 bases in between. Germline CDR1 is MNHEY and CDR2 is SMNVEV (reference sequence). The CDR3 loop spans 13 amino acids. The PCR ran on 60 Vbeta and 13 Jbeta primers. Sequencing used immunoSEQ multiplex PCR; TCRdb keeps in-frame clones, though not all of them. This table holds fewer than 150,000 clones, under 85% found once. The sequenced sample was PBMCs. V is TRBV27 and J is TRBJ2-2; D ambiguous. The TCR comes from a woman between 45 and 65 years old in good health and CMV-seropositive. CDR3 sequence reads: CASNSLDTGELFF. The CDR3, as DNA: TGTGCCAGCAACAGTTTAGACACCGGGGAGCTGTTTTTT.